These 10 T cell receptor beta chains share one sample of origin, sequenced in a study of regulatory T cells in long-lasting Graves disease. Described time point: persistent/refractory GD, antithyroid drugs over 5 years with positive TRAb. Generation of the TCR library employed RNA extracted from PBMCs. The authors built TCR beta libraries using iRepertoire HTBI primers and Arm-PCR of CDR3 regions. TCRdb ran MiXCR on the multiplex PCR reads and lists one entry per CDR3 protein. The sample shows roughly 450,000 distinct CDR3 sequences, about 25% of them seen only once. Source: peripheral blood mononuclear cells (PBMCs), taken when the disease was refractory, from a patient treated with antithyroid drugs. Receptors were obtained from a female donor with Graves disease.

V gene TRBV6-6 combines with J gene TRBJ1-2; the D gene is possibly TRBD1 (6 bases). The CDR3 contains 15 residues. The germline V and J ends were trimmed by 0 bases and 3 bases, with 11 bases remaining between them. CDR1 is MNHNY, CDR2 SVGAGI, per germline (reference sequence). The CDR3 DNA is TGTGCCAGCAGTTACTCGCGGGGGCCGTACTATGGCTACACCTTC. It encodes CASSYSRGPYYGYTF.

This clonotype was seen only a few times. The chain couples TRBV29-1 to TRBJ2-6; D may be TRBD1 or TRBD2 (5 bases each). The CDR3 extends over 14 amino acids. V was clipped by 5 bases and J by 4 bases, with 12 bases between them. Germline V gives CDR1 SQVTM, CDR2 ANQGSEA. The CDR3 sequence is CSVKRGSGANVLTF. CDR3 nucleotide sequence: TGCAGCGTTAAGAGGGGATCCGGGGCCAACGTCCTGACTTTC.

In this sample, this clonotype turned up many times. V is TRBV28 and J is TRBJ1-2; tentatively, D is TRBD1 (6 bases). Germline loops: CDR1 MDHEN, CDR2 SYDVKM. Trimming pared 4 bases from V and 1 base from J, leaving 13 bases between. This CDR3 comprises 15 residues. The CDR3 loop reads CASSSLGGSNYGYTF. As DNA, the CDR3 is TGTGCCAGCAGTTCACTAGGGGGGAGTAACTATGGCTACACCTTC.

There are many counts of this clonotype. This chain joins TRBV28 and TRBJ1-5; 7 bases line up with TRBD1. Germline V lookup: CDR1 MDHEN, CDR2 SYDVKM. The CDR3 sequence is 16 residues long. V was clipped by 6 bases and J by 4 bases; unmatched bases: 12. The CDR3 region is CASRREQGISNQPQHF. DNA for the CDR3: TGTGCCAGCAGGCGAGAACAGGGGATTTCGAATCAGCCCCAGCATTTT.

The chain combines TRBV4-2 with TRBJ2-7; 9 bases line up with TRBD1. Germline V lookup: CDR1 LGHNA, CDR2 YNFKEQ. J lost 3 bases, V lost 1 base, and 7 bases had no gene match. The CDR3 extends over 16 amino acids. The DNA for the CDR3 is TGTGCCAGCAGCCAAGCCCCTGGGACAGGGAGCTACGAGCAGTACTTC. As protein: CASSQAPGTGSYEQYF.

This clonotype appeared a few times. The chain is built from TRBV29-1 and TRBJ2-5; D not certain. CDR3 length: 12 amino acids. Trimming cost V 5 bases and J 4 bases, with 11 bases left between them. Germline loops: CDR1 SQVTM, CDR2 ANQGSEA. CDR3 nucleotide sequence: TGCAGCGTTTCACACCTTCTAGAGACCCAGTACTTC. This encodes CSVSHLLETQYF.

In its sample, this clonotype was seen many times. The V and J genes are TRBV12-3 or TRBV12-4 and TRBJ2-7; possible D gene TRBD1, 6 bases. Trimming removed 5 bases at V and 2 bases at J, with 16 bases between. This CDR3 has 15 residues. CDR3 protein: CASSKGRQATYEQYF. CDR3 coding DNA: TGTGCCAGCAGTAAAGGACGACAGGCGACCTACGAGCAGTACTTC.

In its sample, this clonotype was seen once. The rearrangement links TRBV5-1 to TRBJ1-1; perhaps TRBD1 as D (6 bases). CDR1 and CDR2 from the germline V gene are SGHRS and YFSETQ. The CDR3 has 14 residues. V was cut by 7 bases and J by 2 bases, with 15 bases left in between. DNA for the CDR3: TGCGCCAGCGGGCCGACAGGACCAAACACTGAAGCTTTCTTT. Protein: CASGPTGPNTEAFF.

This clonotype came up many times. The V and J genes are TRBV7-2 and TRBJ2-2; 10 bases are a match to TRBD2. Unmatched junction bases numbered 4, after V lost 3 bases and J lost 6 bases. CDR1 is SGHTA and CDR2 is FQGNSA in the germline V gene. The CDR3 runs 15 residues. DNA for the CDR3: TGTGCCAGCAGCTTCCTAGCGGGAGAGTCCGGGGAGCTGTTTTTT. Amino acids: CASSFLAGESGELFF.

This chain uses TRBV19 with TRBJ1-5, with D uncertain. Germline V gene lookup returns CDR1 LNHDA and CDR2 SQIVND (reference sequence). V lost 2 bases to trimming and J lost 5 bases, with 13 bases between them. CDR3 length: 15 amino acids. The CDR3 loop is CASSIFGTADQPQHF. In nucleotides, the CDR3 is TGTGCCAGTAGTATATTCGGCACAGCCGATCAGCCCCAGCATTTT.